One and the same sample provided the 25 T cell receptor beta chains below, sequenced in a study of shared T cell receptors in the human thymus (dated by TCRdb to 2020 to 2022). Libraries were built with the immunoSEQ multiplex PCR assay. TCRdb re-hosts the immuneACCESS table, in-frame sequences only. Its copies lack some clones; in the studies checked, an unresolved V gene accounts for under half of them, and the cause for the rest is not known. A total of about 660,000 clones appear in this sample, around 87% of them only once. 0.0094% of the sample belongs to the ten largest clones. The sample also formed part of further work on human thymus T cells.

The sample comprised thymocytes. The receptors stem from a boy under three years old with a congenital heart defect. Donor details come from another sample of the same person, matched by shared clones.

This clone occurred once. The chain is built from TRBV9 and TRBJ2-2; 14 bases are shared with TRBD2. Germline V gene sequence: CDR1 SGDLS, CDR2 YYNGEE. V was clipped by 2 bases and J by 3 bases; unmatched bases: 6. There are 18 residues in the CDR3. For the CDR3, the DNA is TGTGCCAGCAGCGTTCGACTAGCGGGGGGGCACGACACCGGGGAGCTGTTTTTT. Protein sequence: CASSVRLAGGHDTGELFF.

This clone was counted once. The V call is TRBV27, the J call TRBJ2-5; 13 nucleotides align to TRBD2. CDR3 size: 16 residues. Trimming took 5 bases from V and 5 from J; bases not matched to a gene: 8. CDR1 MNHEY and CDR2 SMNVEV come from the germline V gene (reference sequence). CDR3 DNA: TGTGCCAGCAGTCGGGGGACTAGCGGGGAGGAGGAGACCCAGTACTTC. Protein sequence: CASSRGTSGEEETQYF.

The V call is TRBV9, the J call TRBJ2-5; tentatively, D is TRBD2 (5 bases). CDR1 SGDLS and CDR2 YYNGEE come from the germline V gene. CDR3 size: 16 residues. The V gene lost 3 bases and the J gene lost 6 bases, with 21 bases spanning the gap. CDR3 amino acids: CASSAQRSGRQKTQYF. The CDR3 bases are TGTGCCAGCAGCGCCCAGCGGTCGGGCCGTCAAAAGACCCAGTACTTC.

J is TRBJ1-6 and V is TRBV4-3, with 7 bases identical to TRBD1. The germline CDR1 and CDR2 sequences are LGHNA and YSLEER. The trim removed 5 bases at V and 9 bases at J, leaving 7 bases unmatched. The CDR3 extends over 14 amino acids. CDR3 loop: CASSLGGAGSPLHF. The CDR3 DNA reads as TGCGCCAGCAGCTTAGGGGGCGCGGGTTCACCCCTCCACTTT.

The rearrangement uses TRBV15 and TRBJ2-1; 7 bases are shared with TRBD1. The CDR3 has 16 residues. Germline CDR1 LNHNV, CDR2 YYDKDF (reference sequence). Trimming took 7 bases from V and 6 from J; bases not matched to a gene: 15. As DNA, the CDR3 is TGTGCCACCAACAAAAGGGCAAGGGGGCAGAGCAATGAGCAGTTCTTC. This gives the protein CATNKRARGQSNEQFF.

This clone was seen once. This chain links TRBV5-1 with TRBJ1-6; D may be TRBD1 (5 bases). The CDR3 has 15 amino acids. The germline gives CDR1 SGHRS, CDR2 YFSETQ. The V gene lost 3 bases and the J gene lost 1 base, with 8 bases spanning the gap. CDR3 residues: CASSSDTSYNSPLHF. In DNA, the CDR3 is TGCGCCAGCAGCTCGGACACTTCCTATAATTCACCCCTCCACTTT.

The chain employs TRBV13 and TRBJ2-2; a possible D gene is TRBD1 (5 bases). Trimming cost V 2 bases and J 6 bases, with 13 bases left between them. CDR3 length: 15 amino acids. Looked up from germline, CDR1 is PRHDT and CDR2 is FYEKMQ (reference sequence). The CDR3 DNA reads TGTGCCAGCAGCTTACGGGCAGGGTGGGCCGGGGAGCTGTTTTTT. It codes for CASSLRAGWAGELFF.

This clone was seen only once. The chain couples TRBV5-1 to TRBJ1-5, with TRBD1 matching over 8 bases. Germline V gene lookup returns CDR1 SGHRS and CDR2 YFSETQ. J lost 6 bases, V lost 3 bases, and 11 bases had no gene match. This CDR3 is 16 amino acids long. The CDR3 nucleotides are TGCGCCAGCAGCTCCGAACCTGACAGGGGAGGTCAGCCCCAGCATTTT. Residues: CASSSEPDRGGQPQHF.

The chain uses TRBV27 and TRBJ2-7; D is perhaps TRBD2 (6 bases). Germline V lookup: CDR1 MNHEY, CDR2 SMNVEV (reference sequence). The CDR3 covers 14 residues. The germline V and J ends were trimmed by 7 bases and 2 bases, with 15 bases remaining between them. The CDR3: CASNAGRRPYEQYF. The CDR3 coding sequence is TGTGCCAGCAATGCAGGGAGGAGGCCCTACGAGCAGTACTTC.

The chain recombines TRBV12-5 with TRBJ1-1; D might be TRBD1 (5 bases). Per germline, CDR1 LGHNT and CDR2 FRNRAP. This CDR3 is 14 amino acids long. Deletions cut 6 bases from V and 3 bases from J, with 14 bases between. Here the CDR3 reads CASGRTNPDTEAFF. Written as DNA, the CDR3 is TGTGCTAGTGGGAGGACAAATCCGGACACTGAAGCTTTCTTT.

V gene TRBV10-3 combines with J gene TRBJ1-3; no definite D call. Germline V gene data show CDR1 as ENHRY and CDR2 as SYGVKD. The length of the CDR3 is 14 residues. Trimming pared 4 bases from V and 0 bases from J, leaving 7 bases between. The CDR3 protein is CAISGPSSGNTIYF. The CDR3, as DNA: TGTGCCATCAGTGGGCCATCCTCTGGAAACACCATATATTTT.

The CDR3 bases are TGTGCCAGCAGTTACCGAGTGGCCGGGGAGCTGTTTTTT. Encoded protein: CASSYRVAGELFF. The V and J genes are TRBV6-6 and TRBJ2-2; D remains ambiguous. Germline CDR1 and CDR2: MNHNY and SVGAGI (reference sequence). V was cut by 2 bases and J by 6 bases, with 7 bases left in between. This CDR3 is built from 13 residues.

CDR3 DNA sequence: TGCGCCAGCAGCTTGGCGGGGGTCGGGGGGTGGTGGAATACGCAGTATTTT. This codes for CASSLAGVGGWWNTQYF. The chain has TRBV5-1 and TRBJ2-3, with 7 bases matching TRBD2. This CDR3 is built from 17 residues. V dropped 0 bases and J dropped 7; count of bases not matched to a gene: 14. Germline V gene data show CDR1 as SGHRS and CDR2 as YFSETQ. Full variable domain (remainder filled in from reference TRBV5-1 and TRBJ2-3): KAGVTQTPRYLIKTRGQQVTLSCSPISGHRSVSWYQQTPGQGLQFLFEYFSETQRNKGNFPGRFSGRQFSNSRSEMNVSTLELGDSALYLCASSLAGVGGWWNTQYFGPGTRLTVL.

This chain connects TRBV11-2 to TRBJ2-5, with TRBD1 matching 12 bases. Germline CDR1 SGHAT, CDR2 FQNNGV. The CDR3 sequence is 17 residues long. Trimming at V came to 1 base and at J to 5 bases, leaving 8 bases not matched to a gene. CDR3 sequence: CASSLGDRGPTGETQYF. The CDR3 DNA follows: TGTGCCAGCAGCTTAGGGGACAGGGGGCCGACGGGGGAGACCCAGTACTTC.

The V and J genes are TRBV19 and TRBJ2-6; 7 nucleotides agree with TRBD1. The CDR3 runs 15 residues. J lost 3 bases, V lost 7 bases, and 6 bases had no gene match. Germline V lookup: CDR1 LNHDA, CDR2 SQIVND (reference sequence). CDR3 protein: CASIQQGCGANVLTF. CDR3 sequence (DNA): TGTGCCAGTATCCAACAGGGGTGTGGGGCCAACGTCCTGACTTTC.

In the case of this clone: The sample has other DNA sequences that encode this CDR3 too. This chain links TRBV5-1 with TRBJ2-3, with D possibly being TRBD1 (6 bases). The CDR3 has 12 amino acids. The germline V gene has CDR1 SGHRS and CDR2 YFSETQ. Trimming pared 4 bases from V and 5 bases from J, leaving 8 bases between. The CDR3 spells CASSLGGDTQYF. In DNA form, the CDR3 reads TGCGCCAGCAGCCTAGGGGGAGATACGCAGTATTTT. The full variable domain, with the rest looked up from reference TRBV5-1 and TRBJ2-3, is KAGVTQTPRYLIKTRGQQVTLSCSPISGHRSVSWYQQTPGQGLQFLFEYFSETQRNKGNFPGRFSGRQFSNSRSEMNVSTLELGDSALYLCASSLGGDTQYFGPGTRLTVL.

Details on this clone: Other DNA variants within this sample encode the same CDR3. This chain uses TRBV19 with TRBJ1-1, with D possibly TRBD1 on 5 matching bases. Germline values: CDR1 LNHDA, CDR2 SQIVND (reference sequence). The CDR3 contains 14 residues. V was clipped by 4 bases and J by 0 bases, with 9 bases between them. In DNA, the CDR3 is TGTGCCAGTAGTAAGGGGAACATGAACACTGAAGCTTTCTTT. This encodes CASSKGNMNTEAFF.

This clone has only a few counts. The chain has TRBV16 and TRBJ1-1; a weak D match, TRBD1 (5 bases). The CDR3 extends over 14 amino acids. The germline CDR1 and CDR2 sequences are KGHSY and FQNENV. V was cut by 4 bases and J by 0 bases, with 9 bases left in between. This chain's CDR3 is CASSPGTLNTEAFF. The CDR3 nucleotides are TGTGCCAGCAGCCCTGGGACTTTGAACACTGAAGCTTTCTTT.

The chain couples TRBV2 to TRBJ2-5; D call uncertain. The J call is in doubt because the DNA end fits TRBJ2-7 better. CDR3 length: 12 amino acids. Germline CDR1 SNHLY, CDR2 FYNNEI. CDR3 bases: TGTGCCAGCTTCGGCAGGTCCTACGAGCAGTACTTC. Residues: CASFGRSYEQYF.

The V call is TRBV7-2, the J call TRBJ1-2, with 9 positions matching TRBD1. Germline CDR1 reads SGHTA; CDR2 reads FQGNSA. Trimming took 5 bases from V and 3 from J; bases not matched to a gene: 7. The CDR3 is 15 amino acids. The CDR3 protein is CASSLDRGKDYGYTF. CDR3 coding DNA: TGTGCCAGCAGCCTGGACAGGGGCAAGGACTATGGCTACACCTTC.

V usage is TRBV19 and J usage is TRBJ2-1, with a tentative D call TRBD2 (5 bases). The CDR3 loop spans 18 amino acids. Trimming left V 3 bases short and J 6 bases short, with 24 bases between. The V gene's germline CDR1 is LNHDA and CDR2 SQIVND (reference sequence). The CDR3 nucleotides read TGTGCCAGTAGTATCCCGCTGGGCCTAGCCCCGCTAACCAATGAGCAGTTCTTC. Its protein is CASSIPLGLAPLTNEQFF.

This sequence joins TRBV18 and TRBJ2-7, with D possibly TRBD1 on 5 matching bases. Germline assignment: CDR1 KGHSH and CDR2 LQKENI. This CDR3 has 17 residues. V gave up 2 bases and J gave up 2 bases, with 19 bases separating them. This chain's CDR3 is CASSPGFTREPPYEQYF. In DNA, the CDR3 is TGTGCCAGCTCACCAGGGTTTACCAGGGAACCTCCCTACGAGCAGTACTTC.

The V and J genes are TRBV7-9 and TRBJ2-6, with 7 positions matching TRBD1. The V gene's germline CDR1 is SEHNR and CDR2 FQNEAQ (reference sequence). The length of the CDR3 is 17 residues. With 3 bases clipped from V and 2 bases from J, the junction kept 7 bases outside the gene matches. The CDR3 region has the DNA TGTGCCAGCAGCTTGGTAACAAGGGGGCCTGGGGCCAACGTCCTGACTTTC. Its protein is CASSLVTRGPGANVLTF.

The chain has TRBV28 and TRBJ1-1; the match to TRBD1 covers 9 bases. The junction had 15 bases not matched to a gene; V was cut back by 9 bases and J by 7 bases. CDR1 MDHEN and CDR2 SYDVKM come from the germline V gene. This CDR3 comprises 15 residues. CDR3 coding DNA: TGTGCCAGTAAATCCTCTACAGGGGGCCGGATTGAAGCTTTCTTT. Residues: CASKSSTGGRIEAFF.

The chain couples TRBV4-3 to TRBJ2-1, with D tentatively TRBD2 (5 bases). CDR1 is LGHNA, CDR2 YSLEER, per germline. CDR3 length: 14 amino acids. V lost 1 base and J lost 12, with 16 bases in between. The CDR3 is CASSQGLDLAGQFF. In nucleotides, the CDR3 is TGCGCCAGCAGCCAAGGGCTAGATTTGGCGGGGCAGTTCTTC.